This T cell receptor (beta chain) was captured in a study of blood T cells in healthy people across ages. Whole-study context: Researchers report that template switching captured about one barcoded beta molecule per two T cells.

Then a second PCR, running roughly 7 to 11 cycles, was carried out with a sample-barcoded 5' primer and a J-beta primer mix. TCRdb re-called the 5' RACE reads through MiXCR, storing one row per CDR3 protein. The data hold around 1,000,000 distinct CDR3 sequences, with 20% to 25% observed a single time. Germline assignment: CDR1 SGDLS and CDR2 YYNGEE. The CDR3 spans 16 residues. Trimming took 3 bases from V and 7 from J; bases not matched to a gene: 4. The data also belong to a second study, concerning T cells of mothers and their children. That paper notes: Donors comprised a few healthy Caucasian mothers plus their six children.

The chain employs TRBV9 and TRBJ2-2; 15 bases fit TRBD2. The origin of this receptor is a girl aged 2-10 years in good health. The sample was blood. CDR3 bases: TGTGCCAGCAGCGCCGGGACTAGCGGGAGGTTCGGGGAGCTGTTTTTT. Its protein is CASSAGTSGRFGELFF.